The present T cell receptor (beta chain) was sequenced within a study of post-analysis software for immune sequencing data. Libraries were made from TCR beta cDNA, and they carried unique molecular identifiers. About 500,000 cDNA molecules came from roughly 0.93 to 9.6 million T cells. Via MiXCR, TCRdb re-called the PCR reads, giving one row per CDR3 protein. The top ten hold around 8% of the sample, which has about 430,000 distinct CDR3 sequences, more than 30% seen once. CDR1 and CDR2 from the germline V gene are SQVTM and ANQGSEA. The CDR3 has 20 residues. The J segment lost 3 bases and the V segment lost 5 bases, leaving 27 bases of the junction unmatched. This clonotype was observed a few times. The antigen is undetermined. Study results and limitations: F measure grouped same-batch samples tightly together. Relative to controls, patients had 5 or 6 TRBV segments at higher frequency, with TRBV5-6, TRBV5-1 and TRBV20-1 among these. Multiple sclerosis was associated with a significant reduction in normalized Chao1 diversity relative to controls.

This clonotype was obtained from a girl aged 2-10 years with multiple sclerosis. This chain uses TRBV29-1 with TRBJ1-1; 7 bases fit TRBD1. The material sequenced was blood. As DNA, the CDR3 is TGCAGCGTTTCCCCCCCTTGGACAGGAACACTATCTGGGGAGTACACTGAAGCTTTCTTT. Translating it yields CSVSPPWTGTLSGEYTEAFF.